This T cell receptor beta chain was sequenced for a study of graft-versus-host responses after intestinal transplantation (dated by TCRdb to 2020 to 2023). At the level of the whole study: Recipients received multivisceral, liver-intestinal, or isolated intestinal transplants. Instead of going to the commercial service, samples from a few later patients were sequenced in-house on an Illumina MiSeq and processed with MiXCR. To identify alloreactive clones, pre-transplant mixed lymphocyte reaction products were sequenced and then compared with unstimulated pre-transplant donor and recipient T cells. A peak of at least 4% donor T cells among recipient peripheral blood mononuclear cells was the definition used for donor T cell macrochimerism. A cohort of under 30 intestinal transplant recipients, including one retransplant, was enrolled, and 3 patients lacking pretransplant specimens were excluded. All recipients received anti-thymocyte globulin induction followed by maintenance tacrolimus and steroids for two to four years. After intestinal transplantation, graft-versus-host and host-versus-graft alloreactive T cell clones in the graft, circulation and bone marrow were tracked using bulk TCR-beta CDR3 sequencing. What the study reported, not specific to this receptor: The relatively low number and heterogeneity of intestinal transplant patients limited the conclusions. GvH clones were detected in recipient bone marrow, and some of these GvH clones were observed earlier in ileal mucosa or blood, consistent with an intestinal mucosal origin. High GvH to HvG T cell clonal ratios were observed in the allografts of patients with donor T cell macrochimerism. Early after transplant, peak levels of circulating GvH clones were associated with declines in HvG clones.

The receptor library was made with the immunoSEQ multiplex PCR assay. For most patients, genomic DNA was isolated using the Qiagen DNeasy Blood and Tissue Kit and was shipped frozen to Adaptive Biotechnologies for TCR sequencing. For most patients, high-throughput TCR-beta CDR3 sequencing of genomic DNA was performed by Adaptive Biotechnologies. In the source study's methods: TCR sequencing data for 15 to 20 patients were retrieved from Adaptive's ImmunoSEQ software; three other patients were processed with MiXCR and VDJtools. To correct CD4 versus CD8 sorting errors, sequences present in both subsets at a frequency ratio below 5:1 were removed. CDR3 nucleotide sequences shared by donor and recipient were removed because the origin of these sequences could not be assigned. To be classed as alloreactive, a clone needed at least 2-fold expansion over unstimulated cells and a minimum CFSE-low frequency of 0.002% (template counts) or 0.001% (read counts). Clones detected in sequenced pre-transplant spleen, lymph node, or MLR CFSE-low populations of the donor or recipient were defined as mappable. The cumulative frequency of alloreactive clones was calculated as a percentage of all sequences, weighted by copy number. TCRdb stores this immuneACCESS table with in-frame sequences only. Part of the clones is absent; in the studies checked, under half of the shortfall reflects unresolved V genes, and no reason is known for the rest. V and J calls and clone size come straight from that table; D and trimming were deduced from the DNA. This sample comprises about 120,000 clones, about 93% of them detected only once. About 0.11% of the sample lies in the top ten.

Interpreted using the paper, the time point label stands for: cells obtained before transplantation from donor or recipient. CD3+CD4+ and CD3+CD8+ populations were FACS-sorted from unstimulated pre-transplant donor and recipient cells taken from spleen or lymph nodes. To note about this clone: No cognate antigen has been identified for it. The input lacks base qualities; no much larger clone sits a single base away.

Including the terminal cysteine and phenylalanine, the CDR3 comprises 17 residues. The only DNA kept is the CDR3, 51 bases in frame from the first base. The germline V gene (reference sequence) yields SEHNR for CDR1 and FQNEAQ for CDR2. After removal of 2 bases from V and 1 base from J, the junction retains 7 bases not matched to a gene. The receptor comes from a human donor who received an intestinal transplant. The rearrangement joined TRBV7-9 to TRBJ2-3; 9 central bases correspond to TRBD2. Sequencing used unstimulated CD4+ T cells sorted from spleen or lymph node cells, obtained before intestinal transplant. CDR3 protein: CASSLIGLAGRTDTQYF. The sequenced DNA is TGTGCCAGCAGCTTAATTGGGCTAGCGGGACGCACAGATACGCAGTATTTT.